The 25 T cell receptor beta chains below come from one sample, sequenced in a study of T cell clonotyping in hematopoietic cell transplantation. Method: immunoSEQ multiplex PCR; TCRdb's copy keeps in-frame clones and lacks some. The table lists roughly 37,000 clones, around 90% of them singletons, with just under 2% in the top ten. Material: peripheral blood mononuclear cells. Source of these receptors: a middle-aged woman in good health. Some clones in this sample may be carry-over from other donors' samples.

The chain joins TRBV6-6 to TRBJ1-1, with D hard to call. V was pared by 4 bases and J by 1 base, with 10 bases between. CDR1 MNHNY and CDR2 SVGAGI come from the germline V gene (reference sequence). The CDR3 has 14 amino acids. The CDR3 DNA follows: TGTGCCAGCAGTTTAGGAGGTAGGAACACTGAAGCTTTCTTT. Amino acid sequence: CASSLGGRNTEAFF.

The chain uses TRBV7-2 and TRBJ2-2, with 8 bases aligning to TRBD1. V lost 4 bases to trimming and J lost 8 bases; unmatched junction nucleotides: 9. This CDR3 has 15 amino acids. Germline values: CDR1 SGHTA, CDR2 FQGNSA. The CDR3 coding sequence is TGTGCCAGCAGCTCGTACAGGGGGGCCGGTGGGGAGCTGTTTTTT. It specifies CASSSYRGAGGELFF. Complete variable domain (other parts from reference TRBV7-2 and TRBJ2-2): GAGVSQSPSNKVTEKGKDVELRCDPISGHTALYWYRQSLGQGLEFLIYFQGNSAPDKSGLPSDRFSAERTGGSVSTLTIQRTQQEDSAVYLCASSSYRGAGGELFFGEGSRLTVL.

The sample holds one count of this clone. V usage is TRBV19 and J usage is TRBJ2-2, with 13 positions matching TRBD2. V shed 8 bases and J 5 bases; nucleotides not matched to a gene: 8. The CDR3 has 16 amino acids. The germline V gene encodes CDR1 LNHDA and CDR2 SQIVND (reference sequence). CDR3 protein: CASGLAGVRVTGELFF. As DNA, the CDR3 is TGTGCCAGTGGACTAGCGGGAGTAAGGGTGACCGGGGAGCTGTTTTTT.

Here the CDR3 reads CASTVQGFANYGYTF. The CDR3 region has the DNA TGTGCCAGCACCGTGCAGGGGTTTGCTAACTATGGCTACACCTTC. The V and J genes are TRBV5-6 and TRBJ1-2; maybe TRBD1 (6 bases). Germline assignment: CDR1 SGHDT and CDR2 YYEEEE. Trimming removed 6 bases from V and 0 bases from J, with 15 bases in between. The CDR3 covers 15 residues.

V usage is TRBV4-1 and J usage is TRBJ2-1; TRBD2 matches at 14 bases. CDR1 is MGHRA and CDR2 is YSYEKL in the germline V gene. V gave up 3 bases and J gave up 8 bases; unmatched junction bases: 9. The CDR3 totals 17 residues. The CDR3 nucleotides read TGCGCCAGCAGCCAGACCCGACTAGCGGGAGGGCCCGATGAGCAGTTCTTC. This sequence encodes CASSQTRLAGGPDEQFF.

The genes are TRBV19 and TRBJ2-5, with D perhaps matching TRBD1 or TRBD2 (5 bases each). V was shortened by 5 bases and J by 5 bases, with 15 bases between the two germline ends. CDR3 size: 14 residues. In germline, CDR1 is LNHDA, CDR2 SQIVND (reference sequence). The CDR3 region has the DNA TGTGCCAGTAGTTCCAGGGTGCGAGGGGAGACCCAGTACTTC. It translates to CASSSRVRGETQYF. The whole variable domain, remainder taken from reference TRBV19 and TRBJ2-5, is DGGITQSPKYLFRKEGQNVTLSCEQNLNHDAMYWYRQDPGQGLRLIYYSQIVNDFQKGDIAEGYSVSREKKESFPLTVTSAQKNPTAFYLCASSSRVRGETQYFGPGTRLLVL.

The chain joins TRBV7-2 to TRBJ1-5, with D unclear. The CDR3 has 15 residues. Trimming stripped 1 base from V and 6 bases from J, with 13 bases between. CDR1 and CDR2 from the germline V gene are SGHTA and FQGNSA. The CDR3 is CASSLGGREAQPQHF. The CDR3, as DNA: TGTGCCAGCAGCTTAGGAGGACGGGAGGCTCAGCCCCAGCATTTT.

This sequence joins TRBV19 and TRBJ1-5; D not certain. CDR3 length: 15 amino acids. Germline assignment: CDR1 LNHDA and CDR2 SQIVND (reference sequence). Trimming removed 0 bases at V and 9 bases at J, with 15 bases between. DNA of the CDR3: TGTGCCAGTAGTATAGATCTGAACAGCTTAGGGCCCCAGCATTTT. Its translation: CASSIDLNSLGPQHF.

The J gene is TRBJ1-3, the V gene TRBV5-1; D is uncertain. Per germline, CDR1 SGHRS and CDR2 YFSETQ. This CDR3 region has 14 residues. Trimming stripped 2 bases from V and 3 bases from J, with 9 bases between. Written as DNA, the CDR3 is TGCGCCAGCAGCTTCTCCTCGAATGGAAACACCATATATTTT. It codes for CASSFSSNGNTIYF.

The V gene is TRBV5-8, the J gene TRBJ2-3; unclear D gene. This CDR3 has 14 amino acids. CDR1 is SGHTS and CDR2 is YDEGEE in the germline V gene. V was pared by 0 bases and J by 4 bases, with 9 bases between. The CDR3 region is CASSLARPPDTQYF. In DNA, the CDR3 is TGTGCCAGCAGCTTGGCCAGGCCGCCAGATACGCAGTATTTT.

The chain employs TRBV10-3 and TRBJ1-1; D uncertain. Germline V gene data show CDR1 as ENHRY and CDR2 as SYGVKD. The CDR3 is 16 residues long. V lost 0 bases, J lost 0 bases, and 11 bases lay in between. The CDR3 nucleotides read TGTGCCATCAGTGAGTCGGTACCGGGCATGAACACTGAAGCTTTCTTT. Translating gives CAISESVPGMNTEAFF.

This chain uses TRBV5-1 with TRBJ1-2; 9 positions match TRBD1. With V trimmed by 2 bases and J by 10 bases, 12 bases remained unmatched. In germline, CDR1 is SGHRS, CDR2 YFSETQ. The CDR3 contains 15 residues. The CDR3 is CASSLSPGTGFSYTF. CDR3 sequence (DNA): TGCGCCAGCAGCTTATCCCCCGGGACAGGGTTCTCCTACACCTTC.

The chain carries TRBV5-4 and TRBJ1-4; the match to TRBD1 covers 7 bases. With V trimmed by 4 bases and J by 8 bases, 8 bases remained unmatched. There are 14 residues in the CDR3. The germline V gene has CDR1 SGHNT and CDR2 YYREEE (reference sequence). The CDR3 DNA sequence: TGTGCCAGCAGCCCGGATATGACAGGGGAAAAACTGTTTTTT. Its protein is CASSPDMTGEKLFF.

This chain connects TRBV28 to TRBJ1-5; D gene uncertain. The CDR3 has 13 amino acids. CDR1 and CDR2 from the germline V gene are MDHEN and SYDVKM. Trimming pared 3 bases from V and 1 base from J, leaving 4 bases between. CDR3 region: CASSFLSNQPQHF. In nucleotides, the CDR3 is TGTGCCAGCAGTTTCCTGAGCAATCAGCCCCAGCATTTT.

The chain is built from TRBV7-2 and TRBJ2-1, with 9 bases that match TRBD2. The V gene's germline CDR1 is SGHTA and CDR2 FQGNSA. The CDR3 has 16 amino acids. Germline trimming cut 6 bases from V and 0 bases from J; bases unmatched to any gene: 6. Here the CDR3 reads CASRWTSVGSYNEQFF. The CDR3 nucleotides are TGTGCCAGCAGGTGGACTAGCGTGGGCTCCTACAATGAGCAGTTCTTC.

The chain uses TRBV5-6 and TRBJ2-4, with TRBD1 matching 9 bases. This CDR3 has 14 amino acids. V shed 2 bases and J 8 bases; nucleotides not matched to a gene: 5. Germline loops: CDR1 SGHDT, CDR2 YYEEEE. The CDR3 nucleotides are TGTGCCAGCAGCTTCTGGACAGGGGAGGACATTCAGTACTTC. As protein: CASSFWTGEDIQYF.

The V gene is TRBV14, the J gene TRBJ2-1; tentatively, D is TRBD2 (5 bases). The CDR3 extends over 14 amino acids. Between the trimmed V and J ends, which lost 4 bases and 4 bases, there was a span of 11 bases. The germline gives CDR1 SGHDN, CDR2 FVKESK. CDR3 in amino acids: CASSPLGRYNEQFF. The DNA of the CDR3 is TGTGCCAGCAGCCCGTTAGGGAGATACAATGAGCAGTTCTTC.

V and J are TRBV14 and TRBJ1-5, with a possible D match to TRBD1 (6 bases). Germline V gene data show CDR1 as SGHDN and CDR2 as FVKESK. This CDR3 region has 14 residues. The V and J ends lost 4 bases and 6 bases respectively, with 13 bases between them. CDR3 nucleotides: TGTGCCAGCAGCCCTAACAGGGTTACTCAGCCCCAGCATTTT. Translating gives CASSPNRVTQPQHF. The full variable domain, with the rest looked up from reference TRBV14 and TRBJ1-5, is EAGVTQFPSHSVIEKGQTVTLRCDPISGHDNLYWYRRVMGKEIKFLLHFVKESKQDESGMPNNRFLAERTGGTYSTLKVQPAELEDSGVYFCASSPNRVTQPQHFGDGTRLSIL.

The sample holds a few counts of this clone. V gene TRBV4-2 combines with J gene TRBJ2-6; D is unresolved. V lost 6 bases and J 0 bases, leaving 6 bases between the germline ends. CDR1 is LGHNA, CDR2 YNFKEQ, per germline. This CDR3 contains 14 residues. Here the CDR3 DNA reads TGTGCCAGCAGTCATTACTCTGGGGCCAACGTCCTGACTTTC. Its protein is CASSHYSGANVLTF.

This clone occurred once. The chain carries TRBV4-3 and TRBJ2-1; 8 nucleotides match TRBD1. The CDR3 sequence is 14 residues long. CDR1 and CDR2 from the germline V gene are LGHNA and YSLEER. V shed 6 bases and J 8 bases; nucleotides not matched to a gene: 9. The CDR3 region is CASRDRVGNDEQFF. DNA for the CDR3: TGCGCCAGCAGGGACAGGGTAGGAAACGATGAGCAGTTCTTC.

The genes are TRBV13 and TRBJ1-3; D might be TRBD1 (6 bases). The V and J ends lost 3 bases and 1 base respectively, with 10 bases between them. CDR1 PRHDT and CDR2 FYEKMQ come from the germline V gene (reference sequence). The CDR3 consists of 15 residues. The CDR3 loop is CASSFRGGSGNTIYF. The DNA for the CDR3 is TGTGCCAGCAGCTTCAGGGGAGGATCTGGAAACACCATATATTTT.

The chain recombines TRBV6-5 with TRBJ1-4; no firm D call. V dropped 0 bases and J dropped 4 bases, with 12 bases sitting between them. Germline V CDR1 and CDR2: MNHEY, SVGAGI. This CDR3 has 16 amino acids. Here the CDR3 reads CASSYSGLRGNEKLFF. The CDR3 coding sequence is TGTGCCAGCAGTTACTCTGGGTTACGGGGTAATGAAAAACTGTTTTTT.

This clone was found once. The V and J genes are TRBV6-5 and TRBJ2-2; a weak D match, TRBD1 (5 bases). V gave up 5 bases and J gave up 5 bases, with 9 bases separating them. Germline assignment: CDR1 MNHEY and CDR2 SVGAGI. This CDR3 is 13 amino acids long. In nucleotides, the CDR3 is TGTGCCAGCAGTCCACAGGTTACCGGGGAGCTGTTTTTT. Translated, it gives CASSPQVTGELFF.

V and J are TRBV2 and TRBJ1-2; D is undetermined. The V end was cut by 1 base, the J end by 8 bases, with 8 bases between. The germline V gene encodes CDR1 SNHLY and CDR2 FYNNEI. The CDR3 has 12 residues. The CDR3: CASSEGTWGYTF. The CDR3 DNA sequence: TGTGCCAGCAGTGAAGGGACCTGGGGCTACACCTTC.

V usage is TRBV15 and J usage is TRBJ2-7; the D is unclear. The germline V and J ends were trimmed by 0 bases and 3 bases, with 6 bases remaining between them. Germline V gene lookup returns CDR1 LNHNV and CDR2 YYDKDF (reference sequence). This CDR3 spans 13 amino acids. In nucleotides, the CDR3 is TGTGCCACCAGCAGAGATCTAGTCTACGAGCAGTACTTC. Its protein product is CATSRDLVYEQYF. Using reference TRBV15 and TRBJ2-7 for the parts outside the CDR3, the full variable domain is DAMVIQNPRYQVTQFGKPVTLSCSQTLNHNVMYWYQQKSSQAPKLLFHYYDKDFNNEADTPDNFQSRRPNTSFCFLDIRSPGLGDTAMYLCATSRDLVYEQYFGPGTRLTVT.